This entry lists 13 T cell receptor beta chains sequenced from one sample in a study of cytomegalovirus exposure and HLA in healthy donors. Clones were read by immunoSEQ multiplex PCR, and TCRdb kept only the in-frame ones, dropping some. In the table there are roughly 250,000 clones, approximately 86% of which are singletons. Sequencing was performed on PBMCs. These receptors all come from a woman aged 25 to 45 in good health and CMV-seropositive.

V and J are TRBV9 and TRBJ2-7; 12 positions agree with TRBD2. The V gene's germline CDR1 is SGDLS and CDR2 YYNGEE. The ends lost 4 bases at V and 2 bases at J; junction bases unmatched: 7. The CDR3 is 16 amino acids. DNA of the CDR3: TGTGCCAGCAGCTCAGACCTAGCGGGAGGGGCCTACGAGCAGTACTTC. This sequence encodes CASSSDLAGGAYEQYF.

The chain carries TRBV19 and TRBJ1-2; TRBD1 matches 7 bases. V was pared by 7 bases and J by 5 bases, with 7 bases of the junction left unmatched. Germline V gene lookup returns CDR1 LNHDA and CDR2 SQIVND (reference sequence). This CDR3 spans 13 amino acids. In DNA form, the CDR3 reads TGTGCCAGTACAGGGGGGTGGAATTATGGCTACACCTTC. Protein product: CASTGGWNYGYTF. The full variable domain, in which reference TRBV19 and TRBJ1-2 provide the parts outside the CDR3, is DGGITQSPKYLFRKEGQNVTLSCEQNLNHDAMYWYRQDPGQGLRLIYYSQIVNDFQKGDIAEGYSVSREKKESFPLTVTSAQKNPTAFYLCASTGGWNYGYTFGSGTRLTVV.

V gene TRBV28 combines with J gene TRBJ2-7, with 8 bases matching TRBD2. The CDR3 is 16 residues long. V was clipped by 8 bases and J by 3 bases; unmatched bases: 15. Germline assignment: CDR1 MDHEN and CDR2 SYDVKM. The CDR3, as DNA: TGTGCCAGCCAGAGCGGCGAATCGGGACTAGTCTACGAGCAGTACTTC. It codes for CASQSGESGLVYEQYF.

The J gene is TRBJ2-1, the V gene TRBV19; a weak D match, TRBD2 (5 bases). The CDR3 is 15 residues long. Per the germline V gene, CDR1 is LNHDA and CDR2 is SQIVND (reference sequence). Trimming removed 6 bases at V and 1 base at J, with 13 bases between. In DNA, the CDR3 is TGTGCCAGTAGCTCGGCGCGGGCGTCCTACAATGAGCAGTTCTTC. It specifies CASSSARASYNEQFF.

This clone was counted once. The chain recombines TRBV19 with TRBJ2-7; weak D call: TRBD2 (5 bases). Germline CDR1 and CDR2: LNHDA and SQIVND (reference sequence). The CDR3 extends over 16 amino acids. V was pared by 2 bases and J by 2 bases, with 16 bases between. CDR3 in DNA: TGTGCCAGTAGTATATTCGTCCGGGAAGGCCCCTACGAGCAGTACTTC. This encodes CASSIFVREGPYEQYF.

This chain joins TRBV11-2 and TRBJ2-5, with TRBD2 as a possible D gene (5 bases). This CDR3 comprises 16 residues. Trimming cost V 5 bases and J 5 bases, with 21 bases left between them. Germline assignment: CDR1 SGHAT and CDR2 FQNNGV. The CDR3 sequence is CASSPPGKSSHETQYF. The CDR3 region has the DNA TGTGCCAGCAGCCCCCCCGGGAAAAGCTCCCACGAGACCCAGTACTTC.

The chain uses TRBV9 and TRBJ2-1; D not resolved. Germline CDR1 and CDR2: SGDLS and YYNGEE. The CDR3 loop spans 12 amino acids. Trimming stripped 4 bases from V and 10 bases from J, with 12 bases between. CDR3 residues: CASSPDLVEQFF. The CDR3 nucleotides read TGTGCCAGCAGCCCCGATCTAGTCGAGCAGTTCTTC.

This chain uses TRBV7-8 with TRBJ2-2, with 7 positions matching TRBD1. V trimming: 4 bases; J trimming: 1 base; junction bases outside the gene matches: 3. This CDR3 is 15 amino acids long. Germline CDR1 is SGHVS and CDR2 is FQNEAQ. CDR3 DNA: TGTGCCAGCAGCTCCTGGACAGGGAACACCGGGGAGCTGTTTTTT. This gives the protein CASSSWTGNTGELFF.

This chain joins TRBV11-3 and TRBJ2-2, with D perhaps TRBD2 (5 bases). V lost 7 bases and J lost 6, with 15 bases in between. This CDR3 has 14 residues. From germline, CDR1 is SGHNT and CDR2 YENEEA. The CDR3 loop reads CASTPERVPGELFF. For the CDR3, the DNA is TGTGCCAGCACCCCAGAGAGGGTCCCCGGGGAGCTGTTTTTT.

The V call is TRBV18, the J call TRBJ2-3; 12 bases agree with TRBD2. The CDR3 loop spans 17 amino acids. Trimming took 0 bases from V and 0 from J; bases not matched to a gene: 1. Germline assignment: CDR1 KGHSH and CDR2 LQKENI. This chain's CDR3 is CASSPPGTSGSTDTQYF. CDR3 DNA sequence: TGTGCCAGCTCACCACCTGGGACTAGCGGGAGCACAGATACGCAGTATTTT.

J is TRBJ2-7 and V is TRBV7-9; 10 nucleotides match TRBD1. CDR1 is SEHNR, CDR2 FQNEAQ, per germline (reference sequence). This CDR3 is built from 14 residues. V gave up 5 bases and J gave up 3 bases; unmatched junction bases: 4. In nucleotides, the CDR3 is TGTGCCAGCAGCCCGAGGACAGGGGGCTACGAGCAGTACTTC. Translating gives CASSPRTGGYEQYF.

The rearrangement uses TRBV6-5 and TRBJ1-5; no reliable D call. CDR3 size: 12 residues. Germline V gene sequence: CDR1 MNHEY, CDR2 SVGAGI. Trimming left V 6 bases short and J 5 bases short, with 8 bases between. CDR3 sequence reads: CASSREDQPQHF. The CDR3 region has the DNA TGTGCCAGCAGCCGCGAAGATCAGCCCCAGCATTTT.

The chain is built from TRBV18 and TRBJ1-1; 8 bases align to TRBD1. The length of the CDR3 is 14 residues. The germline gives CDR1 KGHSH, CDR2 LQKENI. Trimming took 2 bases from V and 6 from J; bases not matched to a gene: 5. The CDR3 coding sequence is TGTGCCAGCTCACCAGACAGGGGAAAGCCTGAAGCTTTCTTT. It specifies CASSPDRGKPEAFF.